The rows below give T cell receptor beta chains drawn from one sample of a study of OX40 agonist ivuxolimab in advanced cancers. Sequenced by immunoSEQ multiplex PCR; TCRdb stores in-frame clones only, minus some. Found here are around 65,000 clones, roughly 86% of them singletons; the top ten hold about 5%. The sequences come from CD4+ or CD8+ T cells sorted from blood, collected in a trial of the OX40 agonist ivuxolimab. These receptors all stem from an adult with an advanced solid tumor such as melanoma, head and neck, liver or kidney cancer. Each CDR3 is given with its conserved first and last residue. The D gene is left open where the match is weak. The size entry is marked missing in some rows and otherwise reads once, few, many or a size class.

size: NA; J: TRBJ1-5; V: TRBV6-1; length: 16; D: TRBD1; CDR3: CASSGDSLPGNQPQHF; DNA: TGTGCCAGCAGTGGGGACAGTCTTCCGGGCAATCAGCCCCAGCATTTT
size: few; J: TRBJ1-5; V: TRBV6-5; length: 13; D: NA; CDR3: CASSYERGQPQHF; DNA: TGTGCCAGCAGTTACGAAAGGGGTCAGCCCCAGCATTTT
size: NA; J: TRBJ1-2; V: TRBV7-2; length: 12; D: NA; CDR3: CASSLEGSGYTF; DNA: TGTGCCAGCAGCTTAGAGGGTTCTGGCTACACCTTC
size: NA; J: TRBJ2-7; V: TRBV18; length: 15; D: NA; CDR3: CASSPLLAASAEQYF; DNA: TGTGCCAGCTCACCACTGCTAGCAGCATCCGCCGAGCAGTACTTC
size: NA; J: TRBJ1-2; V: TRBV6-5; length: 13; D: NA; CDR3: CASMNGGNYGYTF; DNA: TGTGCCAGCATGAACGGGGGAAACTATGGCTACACCTTC
size: once; J: TRBJ2-7; V: TRBV28; length: 14; D: NA; CDR3: CASSLLPGSYEQYF; DNA: TGTGCCAGCAGTTTGCTCCCGGGGTCCTACGAGCAGTACTTC
size: NA; J: TRBJ2-1; V: TRBV6-4; length: 12; D: NA; CDR3: CASSGNSNEQFF; DNA: TGTGCCAGCAGTGGAAATAGCAATGAGCAGTTCTTC
size: few; J: TRBJ2-7; V: TRBV19; length: 15; D: TRBD1; CDR3: CASSIGAGGTYEQYF; DNA: TGTGCCAGTAGTATCGGGGCAGGGGGCACCTACGAGCAGTACTTC
size: NA; J: TRBJ1-3; V: TRBV7-8; length: 15; D: NA; CDR3: CASSPTQHAGNTIYF; DNA: TGTGCCAGCAGCCCGACGCAGCACGCTGGAAACACCATATATTTT
size: NA; J: TRBJ1-2; V: TRBV5-4; length: 16; D: NA; CDR3: CASSAGGAGVNYGYTF; DNA: TGTGCCAGCAGCGCTGGGGGGGCAGGGGTTAACTATGGCTACACCTTC
size: NA; J: TRBJ2-7; V: TRBV13; length: 13; D: NA; CDR3: CASSLNPTYEQYF; DNA: TGTGCCAGCAGCTTGAACCCCACCTACGAGCAGTACTTC
size: NA; J: TRBJ2-7; V: TRBV19; length: 15; D: TRBD2; CDR3: CASSTAGTINYEQYF; DNA: TGTGCCAGTAGTACCGCCGGGACTATCAACTACGAGCAGTACTTC
size: once; J: TRBJ1-4; V: TRBV6-5; length: 11; D: NA; CDR3: CASSYSGKLFF; DNA: TGTGCCAGCAGTTACTCTGGAAAACTGTTTTTT
size: NA; J: TRBJ2-7; V: TRBV6-5; length: 11; D: NA; CDR3: CASRGVDEQYF; DNA: TGTGCCAGCCGGGGAGTAGACGAGCAGTACTTC
size: NA; J: TRBJ1-6; V: TRBV7-9; length: 14; D: NA; CDR3: CASSSQAYNSPLHF; DNA: TGTGCCAGCAGCTCACAGGCCTATAATTCACCCCTCCACTTT
size: NA; J: TRBJ2-5; V: TRBV7-9; length: 15; D: TRBD2; CDR3: CASSFGTSNLVTQYF; DNA: TGTGCCAGCAGCTTCGGGACTAGCAATTTAGTGACCCAGTACTTC
size: NA; J: TRBJ2-3; V: TRBV19; length: 14; D: TRBD1; CDR3: CASSRQGVTDTQYF; DNA: TGTGCCAGTAGTCGGCAGGGGGTGACAGATACGCAGTATTTT
size: NA; J: TRBJ2-7; V: TRBV6-1; length: 12; D: TRBD1; CDR3: CASSRDSYEQYF; DNA: TGTGCCAGCAGCCGGGACAGCTACGAGCAGTACTTC
size: NA; J: TRBJ2-3; V: TRBV18; length: 16; D: NA; CDR3: CASSPLTGISTDTQYF; DNA: TGTGCCAGCTCACCTCTGACTGGGATAAGCACAGATACGCAGTATTTT
size: NA; J: TRBJ2-2; V: TRBV9; length: 18; D: NA; CDR3: CASSPRRASDLNTGELFF; DNA: TGTGCCAGCAGCCCGAGAAGGGCATCCGATTTGAACACCGGGGAGCTGTTTTTT
size: NA; J: TRBJ2-7; V: TRBV7-2; length: 15; D: NA; CDR3: CASSFGIPSASEQYF; DNA: TGTGCCAGCAGCTTTGGAATCCCATCCGCTTCCGAGCAGTACTTC
size: few; J: TRBJ1-6; V: TRBV27; length: 13; D: NA; CDR3: CASSRPGSSPLHF; DNA: TGTGCCAGCAGTCGCCCAGGGTCCTCACCCCTCCACTTT
size: NA; J: TRBJ2-3; V: TRBV28; length: 14; D: TRBD1; CDR3: CASTKGQGTDTQYF; DNA: TGTGCCAGCACCAAGGGACAGGGCACAGATACGCAGTATTTT
size: NA; J: TRBJ2-7; V: TRBV28; length: 14; D: TRBD2; CDR3: CASSPGGLSYEQYF; DNA: TGTGCCAGCAGCCCGGGGGGGTTATCCTACGAGCAGTACTTC
size: NA; J: TRBJ1-2; V: TRBV7-3; length: 14; D: TRBD1; CDR3: CASSLVQGVYGYTF; DNA: TGTGCCAGCAGCTTAGTACAGGGGGTCTATGGCTACACCTTC
size: NA; J: TRBJ2-6; V: TRBV7-3; length: 17; D: TRBD1; CDR3: CASSNPGGDAGANVLTF; DNA: TGTGCCAGCAGTAATCCAGGGGGTGACGCTGGGGCCAACGTCCTGACTTTC
size: few; J: TRBJ2-3; V: TRBV10-3; length: 11; D: NA; CDR3: CAISESDTQYF; DNA: TGTGCCATCAGTGAGTCGGATACGCAGTATTTT
size: NA; J: TRBJ2-7; V: TRBV11-2; length: 12; D: NA; CDR3: CASSRTGYEQYF; DNA: TGTGCCAGCAGCCGTACGGGGTACGAGCAGTACTTC
size: NA; J: TRBJ2-1; V: TRBV4-3; length: 14; D: NA; CDR3: CASSQEKGDNEQFF; DNA: TGCGCCAGCAGCCAAGAAAAAGGGGACAATGAGCAGTTCTTC
size: NA; J: TRBJ1-5; V: TRBV5-8; length: 12; D: NA; CDR3: CASSLNNQPQHF; DNA: TGTGCCAGCAGCTTGAACAATCAGCCCCAGCATTTT
size: NA; J: TRBJ1-1; V: TRBV7-9; length: 13; D: NA; CDR3: CASSLGSNTEAFF; DNA: TGTGCCAGCAGCTTGGGTTCGAACACTGAAGCTTTCTTT